This T cell receptor beta chain comes out of a study of T cell responses to AZD1222 COVID-19 vaccine. Study-wide results and caveats: The sample set comprised mostly white British donors with more females, and clonal diversity was possibly underestimated. Targeting of unmutated variant regions was reportedly seen in nearly half of spike-specific TCRs. Vaccine-related CD4 TCRs covered spike, predominating at 160-218 and 743-854.

This CDR3 is 13 amino acids long. The germline V gene encodes CDR1 SNHLY and CDR2 FYNNEI. V lost 4 bases and J 5 bases, leaving 11 bases between the germline ends. TCRdb keeps only in-frame clones here, not all; method: immunoSEQ multiplex PCR. This sample has 75,000 to 100,000 clones, with approximately 81% found just once. This clone has only one observation. The antigen remains unidentified. V and J are TRBV2 and TRBJ2-5; D ambiguous. This sequence originates from an adult in good health. Source: peripheral blood, taken on day 0 of AZD1222 vaccination. Here the CDR3 DNA reads TGTGCCAGCAGTGTTAATAAGAGGGAGACCCAGTACTTC. Amino acids: CASSVNKRETQYF.